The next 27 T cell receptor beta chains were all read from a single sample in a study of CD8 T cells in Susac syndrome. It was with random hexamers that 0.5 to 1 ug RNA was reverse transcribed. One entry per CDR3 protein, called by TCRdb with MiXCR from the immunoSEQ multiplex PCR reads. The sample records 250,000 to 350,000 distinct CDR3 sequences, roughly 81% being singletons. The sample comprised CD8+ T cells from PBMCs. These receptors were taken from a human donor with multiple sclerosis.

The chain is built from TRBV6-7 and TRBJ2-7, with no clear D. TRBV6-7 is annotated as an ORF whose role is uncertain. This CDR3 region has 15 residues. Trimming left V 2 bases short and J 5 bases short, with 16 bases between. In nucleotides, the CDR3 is TGTGCCAGCAGTTACCGTACGGGCATATACCACGAGCAGTACTTC. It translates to CASSYRTGIYHEQYF.

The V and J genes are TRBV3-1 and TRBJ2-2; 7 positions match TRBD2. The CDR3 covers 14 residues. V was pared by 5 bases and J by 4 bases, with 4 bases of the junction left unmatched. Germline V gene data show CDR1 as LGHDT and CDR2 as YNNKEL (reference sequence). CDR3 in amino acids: CASSSPSGTGELFF. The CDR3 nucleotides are TGTGCCAGCAGCTCGCCTAGCGGCACCGGGGAGCTGTTTTTT.

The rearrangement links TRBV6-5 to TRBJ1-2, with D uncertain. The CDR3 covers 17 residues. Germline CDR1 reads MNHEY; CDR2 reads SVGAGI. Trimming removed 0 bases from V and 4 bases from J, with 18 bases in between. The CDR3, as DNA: TGTGCCAGCAGTTACTCGGCATATCCCAAACACCCCTATGGCTACACCTTC. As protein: CASSYSAYPKHPYGYTF.

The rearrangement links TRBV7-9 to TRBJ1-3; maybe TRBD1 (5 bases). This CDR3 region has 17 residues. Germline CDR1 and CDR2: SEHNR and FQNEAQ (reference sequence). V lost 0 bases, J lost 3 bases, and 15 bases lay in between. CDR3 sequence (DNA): TGTGCCAGCAGCTTAGCACCTCAGGGAGTTGGTGGAAACACCATATATTTT. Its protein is CASSLAPQGVGGNTIYF.

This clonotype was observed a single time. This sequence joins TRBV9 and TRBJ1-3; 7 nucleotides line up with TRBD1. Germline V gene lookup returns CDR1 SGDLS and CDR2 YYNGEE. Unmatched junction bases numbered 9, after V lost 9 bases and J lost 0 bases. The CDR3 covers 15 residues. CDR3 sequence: CATSPGGLSGNTIYF. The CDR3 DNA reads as TGTGCCACCTCCCCAGGGGGTCTCTCTGGAAACACCATATATTTT.

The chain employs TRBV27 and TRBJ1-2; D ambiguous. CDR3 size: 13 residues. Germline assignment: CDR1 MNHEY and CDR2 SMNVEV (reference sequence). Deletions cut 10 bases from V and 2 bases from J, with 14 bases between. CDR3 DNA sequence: TGTGCCATTCGGGGTGGCACAAACTATGGCTACACCTTC. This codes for CAIRGGTNYGYTF.

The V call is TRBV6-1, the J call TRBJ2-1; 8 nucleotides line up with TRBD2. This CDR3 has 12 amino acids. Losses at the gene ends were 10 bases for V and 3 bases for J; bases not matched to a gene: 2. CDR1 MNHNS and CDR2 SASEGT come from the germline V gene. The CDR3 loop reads CATGTSYNEQFF. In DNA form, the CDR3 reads TGTGCCACTGGGACTAGCTACAATGAGCAGTTCTTC.

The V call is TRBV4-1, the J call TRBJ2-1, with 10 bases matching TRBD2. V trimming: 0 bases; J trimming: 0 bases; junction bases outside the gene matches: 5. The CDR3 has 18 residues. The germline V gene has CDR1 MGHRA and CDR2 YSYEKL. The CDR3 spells CASSQDPLAGGSYNEQFF. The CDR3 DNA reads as TGCGCCAGCAGCCAAGATCCCTTAGCGGGAGGCTCCTACAATGAGCAGTTCTTC.

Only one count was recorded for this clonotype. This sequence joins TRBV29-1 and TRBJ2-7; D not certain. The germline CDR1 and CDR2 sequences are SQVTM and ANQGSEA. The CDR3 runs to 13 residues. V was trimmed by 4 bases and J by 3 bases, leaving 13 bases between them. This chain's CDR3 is CSVVSLRGYEQYF. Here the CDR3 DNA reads TGCAGCGTTGTGAGTCTTCGAGGCTACGAGCAGTACTTC.

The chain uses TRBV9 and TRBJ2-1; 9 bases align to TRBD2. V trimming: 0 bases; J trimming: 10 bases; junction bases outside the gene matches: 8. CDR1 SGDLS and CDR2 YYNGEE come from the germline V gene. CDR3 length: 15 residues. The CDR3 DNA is TGTGCCAGCAGCGTAGAATTAGCGGGAGCCGGGGAGCAGTTCTTC. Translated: CASSVELAGAGEQFF.

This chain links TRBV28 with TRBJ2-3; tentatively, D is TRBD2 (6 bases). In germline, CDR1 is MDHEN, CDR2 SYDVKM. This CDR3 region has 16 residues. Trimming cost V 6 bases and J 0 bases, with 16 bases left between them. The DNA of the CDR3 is TGTGCCAGCAGCCATAGGAGGGGACGGAGCACAGATACGCAGTATTTT. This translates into CASSHRRGRSTDTQYF.

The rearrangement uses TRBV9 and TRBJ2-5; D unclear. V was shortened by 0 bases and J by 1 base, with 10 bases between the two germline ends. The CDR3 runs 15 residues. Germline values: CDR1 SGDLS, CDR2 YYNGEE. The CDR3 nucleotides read TGTGCCAGCAGCGTAGCTGGCAAAATCCAAGAGACCCAGTACTTC. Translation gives CASSVAGKIQETQYF.

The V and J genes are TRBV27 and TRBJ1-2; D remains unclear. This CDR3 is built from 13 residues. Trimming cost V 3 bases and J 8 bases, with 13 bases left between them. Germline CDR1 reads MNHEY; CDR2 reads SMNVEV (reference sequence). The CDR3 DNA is TGTGCCAGCAGTTTTCGAGGGTTTAGCGGCTACACCTTC. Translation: CASSFRGFSGYTF.

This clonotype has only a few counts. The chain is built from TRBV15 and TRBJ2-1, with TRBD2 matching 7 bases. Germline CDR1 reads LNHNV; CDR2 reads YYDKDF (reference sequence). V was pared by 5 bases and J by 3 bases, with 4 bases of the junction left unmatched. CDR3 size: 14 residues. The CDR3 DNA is TGTGCCACCAGCTTACGGACTAGCTACAATGAGCAGTTCTTC. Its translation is CATSLRTSYNEQFF.

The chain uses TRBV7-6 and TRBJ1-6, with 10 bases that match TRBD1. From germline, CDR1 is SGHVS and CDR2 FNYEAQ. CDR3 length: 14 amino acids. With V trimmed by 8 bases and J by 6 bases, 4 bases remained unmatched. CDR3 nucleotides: TGTGCCAGCCGGGACAGGGGAAGTAATTCACCCCTCCACTTT. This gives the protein CASRDRGSNSPLHF.

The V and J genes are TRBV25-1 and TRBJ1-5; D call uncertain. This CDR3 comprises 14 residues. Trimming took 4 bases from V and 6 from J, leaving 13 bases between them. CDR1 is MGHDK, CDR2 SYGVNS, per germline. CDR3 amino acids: CASSGRGGGQPQHF. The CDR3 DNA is TGTGCCAGCAGTGGGCGAGGAGGAGGTCAGCCCCAGCATTTT.

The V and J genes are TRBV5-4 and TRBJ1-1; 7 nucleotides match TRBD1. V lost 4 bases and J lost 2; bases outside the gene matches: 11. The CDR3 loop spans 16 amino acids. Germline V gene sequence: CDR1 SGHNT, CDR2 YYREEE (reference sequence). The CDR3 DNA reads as TGTGCCAGCAGCCCCGGCGCAGCAGGGGGAAACACTGAAGCTTTCTTT. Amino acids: CASSPGAAGGNTEAFF.

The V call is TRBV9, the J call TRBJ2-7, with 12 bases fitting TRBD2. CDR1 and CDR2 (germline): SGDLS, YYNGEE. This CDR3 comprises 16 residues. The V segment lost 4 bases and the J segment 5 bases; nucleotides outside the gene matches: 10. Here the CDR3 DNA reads TGTGCCAGCAGCACACCCCTAGCGGGAGGGAGGGACGAGCAGTACTTC. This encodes CASSTPLAGGRDEQYF.

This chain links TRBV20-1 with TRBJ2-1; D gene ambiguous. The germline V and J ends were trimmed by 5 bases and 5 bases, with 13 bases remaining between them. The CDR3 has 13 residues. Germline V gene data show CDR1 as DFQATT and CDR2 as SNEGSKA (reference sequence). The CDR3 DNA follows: TGCAGTGCTCCCCTTTTAACGGACAATGAGCAGTTCTTC. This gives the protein CSAPLLTDNEQFF.

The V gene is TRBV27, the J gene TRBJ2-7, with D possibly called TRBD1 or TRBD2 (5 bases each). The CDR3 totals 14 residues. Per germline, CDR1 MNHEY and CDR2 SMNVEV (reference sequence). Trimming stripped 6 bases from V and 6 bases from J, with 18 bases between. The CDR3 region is CASRVGTLGSEQYF. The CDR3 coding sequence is TGTGCCAGCAGAGTGGGGACCCTGGGGAGCGAGCAGTACTTC.

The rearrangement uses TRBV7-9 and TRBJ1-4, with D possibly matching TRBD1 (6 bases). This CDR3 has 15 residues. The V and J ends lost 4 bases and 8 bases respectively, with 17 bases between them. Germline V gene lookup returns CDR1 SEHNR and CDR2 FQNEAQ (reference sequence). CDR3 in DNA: TGTGCCAGCAGCTCCCCGGTTGGGGGCGAGGAAAAACTGTTTTTT. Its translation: CASSSPVGGEEKLFF. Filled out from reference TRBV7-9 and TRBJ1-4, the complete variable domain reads DTGVSQNPRHKITKRGQNVTFRCDPISEHNRLYWYRQTLGQGPEFLTYFQNEAQLEKSRLLSDRFSAERPKGSFSTLEIQRTEQGDSAMYLCASSSPVGGEEKLFFGSGTQLSVL.

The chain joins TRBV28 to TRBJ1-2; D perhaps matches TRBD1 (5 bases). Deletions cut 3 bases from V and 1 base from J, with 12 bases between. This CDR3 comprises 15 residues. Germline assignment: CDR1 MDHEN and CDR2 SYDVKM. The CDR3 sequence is CASSFLVDSNYGYTF. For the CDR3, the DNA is TGTGCCAGCAGTTTCCTCGTAGACAGTAACTATGGCTACACCTTC.

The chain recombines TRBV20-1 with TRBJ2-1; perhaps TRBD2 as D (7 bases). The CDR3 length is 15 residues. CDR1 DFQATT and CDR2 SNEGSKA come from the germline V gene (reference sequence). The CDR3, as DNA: TGCAGGCCGGGGGGCCCGGGTGCCCCCTACAATGAGCAGTTCTTC. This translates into CRPGGPGAPYNEQFF.

CDR3 amino acids: CASSLHGVRQKYTDTQYF. CDR3 DNA sequence: TGTGCCAGCAGCTTACATGGAGTTAGACAGAAGTACACAGATACGCAGTATTTT. J is TRBJ2-3 and V is TRBV7-3; maybe TRBD1 (5 bases). Germline CDR1 is SGHTA and CDR2 is FQGTGA. The CDR3 contains 18 residues. V was clipped by 2 bases and J by 2 bases, with 20 bases between them.

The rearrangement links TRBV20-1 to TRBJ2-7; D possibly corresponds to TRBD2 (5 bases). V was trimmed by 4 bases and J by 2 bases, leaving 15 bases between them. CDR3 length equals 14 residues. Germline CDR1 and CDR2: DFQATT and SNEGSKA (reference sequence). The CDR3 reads CSANLRKGAYEQYF. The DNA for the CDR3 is TGCAGTGCTAACCTAAGAAAGGGAGCCTACGAGCAGTACTTC.

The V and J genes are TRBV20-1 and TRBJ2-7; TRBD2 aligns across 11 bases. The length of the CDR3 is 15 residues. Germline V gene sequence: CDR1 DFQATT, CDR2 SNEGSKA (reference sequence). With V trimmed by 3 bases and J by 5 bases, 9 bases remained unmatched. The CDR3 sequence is CSARPGVSGRDEQYF. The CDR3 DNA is TGCAGTGCTAGGCCCGGGGTTAGCGGGAGGGACGAGCAGTACTTC.

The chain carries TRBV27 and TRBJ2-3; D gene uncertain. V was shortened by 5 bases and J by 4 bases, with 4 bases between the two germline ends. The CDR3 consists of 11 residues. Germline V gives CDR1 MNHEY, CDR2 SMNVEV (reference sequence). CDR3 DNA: TGTGCCAGCAGTAAGTCAGATACGCAGTATTTT. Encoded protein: CASSKSDTQYF.